These T cell receptor beta chains were read from a single sample in a study of vaccination effects on CD4 cells after COVID-19. Their antigens are not known. Profiled with immunoSEQ multiplex PCR; TCRdb holds only in-frame clones, not every one. The sample has roughly 54,000 clones; around three quarters are singletons. Sequencing was performed on CD4+ T cells from PBMCs cultured with HIV peptides, taken before COVID-19 vaccination. The receptor set was obtained from a human donor who had a prior SARS-CoV-2 infection. CDR3s include the opening cysteine and the closing phenylalanine or tryptophan. Each record gives: clone size, V gene, J gene, CDR3 protein. Clone size is not always given. Where it is, it says once, few, many or a class for expanded clones.

abundance: -; v_gene: TRBV7-2; j_gene: TRBJ2-5; CDR3aa: CASSMGLAGETQYF
abundance: once; v_gene: TRBV11-3; j_gene: TRBJ2-4; CDR3aa: CASSLDMPTGLAKNIQYF
abundance: -; v_gene: TRBV7-8; j_gene: TRBJ2-7; CDR3aa: CASSFVSSGRLGTYEQYF
abundance: -; v_gene: TRBV2; j_gene: TRBJ2-3; CDR3aa: CASSEAEASGSTDTQYF
abundance: -; v_gene: TRBV7-9; j_gene: TRBJ2-7; CDR3aa: CASSSNRGYF
abundance: -; v_gene: TRBV11-3; j_gene: TRBJ1-6; CDR3aa: CASSLNRDSPLHF
abundance: many; v_gene: TRBV7-9; j_gene: TRBJ2-4; CDR3aa: CASSLVGGAKNIQYF
abundance: -; v_gene: TRBV15; j_gene: TRBJ2-5; CDR3aa: CATSRAGTPGTQYF
abundance: -; v_gene: TRBV6-5; j_gene: TRBJ1-1; CDR3aa: CASRRDSYTEAFF
abundance: -; v_gene: TRBV7-2; j_gene: TRBJ1-2; CDR3aa: CASSPRGGANYGYTF
abundance: -; v_gene: TRBV7-2; j_gene: TRBJ2-1; CDR3aa: CASGDSNEQFF
abundance: -; v_gene: TRBV2; j_gene: TRBJ1-3; CDR3aa: CASSADRFSPGNTIYF
abundance: -; v_gene: TRBV5-1; j_gene: TRBJ2-3; CDR3aa: CASSFGTLADTQYF
abundance: -; v_gene: TRBV7-2; j_gene: TRBJ1-2; CDR3aa: CASSAGRGYGYTF
abundance: -; v_gene: TRBV19; j_gene: TRBJ2-1; CDR3aa: CASKSQLGFEQFF
abundance: -; v_gene: TRBV24-1; j_gene: TRBJ2-3; CDR3aa: CATSMTDTQYF
abundance: -; v_gene: TRBV12-5; j_gene: TRBJ2-5; CDR3aa: CASGLALGVWQETQYF
abundance: -; v_gene: TRBV2; j_gene: TRBJ2-7; CDR3aa: CASSEARQPTTYEQYF
abundance: few; v_gene: TRBV7-2; j_gene: TRBJ1-4; CDR3aa: CASSLGTANEKLFF
abundance: -; v_gene: TRBV4-3; j_gene: TRBJ2-7; CDR3aa: CASSRGGRSYEQYF
abundance: -; v_gene: TRBV30; j_gene: TRBJ2-7; CDR3aa: CAWSVWASGGSYEQYF
abundance: few; v_gene: TRBV2; j_gene: TRBJ2-7; CDR3aa: CASSGTREQYF
abundance: -; v_gene: TRBV15; j_gene: TRBJ2-1; CDR3aa: CATSRFTGTHSNEQFF
abundance: -; v_gene: TRBV6-6; j_gene: TRBJ1-5; CDR3aa: CASSYITGSGQPQHF
abundance: -; v_gene: TRBV5-1; j_gene: TRBJ1-1; CDR3aa: CATQGAAGNTEAFF
abundance: -; v_gene: TRBV5-1; j_gene: TRBJ2-3; CDR3aa: CASSREVSTDTQYF
abundance: -; v_gene: TRBV30; j_gene: TRBJ2-7; CDR3aa: CAWSLDREGEQYF
abundance: few; v_gene: TRBV7-9; j_gene: TRBJ2-1; CDR3aa: CASSLSLAGTINEQFF
abundance: few; v_gene: TRBV3-1/TRBV3-2; j_gene: TRBJ2-3; CDR3aa: CASSQAPNRADTQYF
abundance: -; v_gene: TRBV6-2/TRBV6-3; j_gene: TRBJ2-3; CDR3aa: CASSYSREGTDTQYF
abundance: -; v_gene: TRBV30; j_gene: TRBJ1-4; CDR3aa: CAGIIGGIGEKLFF